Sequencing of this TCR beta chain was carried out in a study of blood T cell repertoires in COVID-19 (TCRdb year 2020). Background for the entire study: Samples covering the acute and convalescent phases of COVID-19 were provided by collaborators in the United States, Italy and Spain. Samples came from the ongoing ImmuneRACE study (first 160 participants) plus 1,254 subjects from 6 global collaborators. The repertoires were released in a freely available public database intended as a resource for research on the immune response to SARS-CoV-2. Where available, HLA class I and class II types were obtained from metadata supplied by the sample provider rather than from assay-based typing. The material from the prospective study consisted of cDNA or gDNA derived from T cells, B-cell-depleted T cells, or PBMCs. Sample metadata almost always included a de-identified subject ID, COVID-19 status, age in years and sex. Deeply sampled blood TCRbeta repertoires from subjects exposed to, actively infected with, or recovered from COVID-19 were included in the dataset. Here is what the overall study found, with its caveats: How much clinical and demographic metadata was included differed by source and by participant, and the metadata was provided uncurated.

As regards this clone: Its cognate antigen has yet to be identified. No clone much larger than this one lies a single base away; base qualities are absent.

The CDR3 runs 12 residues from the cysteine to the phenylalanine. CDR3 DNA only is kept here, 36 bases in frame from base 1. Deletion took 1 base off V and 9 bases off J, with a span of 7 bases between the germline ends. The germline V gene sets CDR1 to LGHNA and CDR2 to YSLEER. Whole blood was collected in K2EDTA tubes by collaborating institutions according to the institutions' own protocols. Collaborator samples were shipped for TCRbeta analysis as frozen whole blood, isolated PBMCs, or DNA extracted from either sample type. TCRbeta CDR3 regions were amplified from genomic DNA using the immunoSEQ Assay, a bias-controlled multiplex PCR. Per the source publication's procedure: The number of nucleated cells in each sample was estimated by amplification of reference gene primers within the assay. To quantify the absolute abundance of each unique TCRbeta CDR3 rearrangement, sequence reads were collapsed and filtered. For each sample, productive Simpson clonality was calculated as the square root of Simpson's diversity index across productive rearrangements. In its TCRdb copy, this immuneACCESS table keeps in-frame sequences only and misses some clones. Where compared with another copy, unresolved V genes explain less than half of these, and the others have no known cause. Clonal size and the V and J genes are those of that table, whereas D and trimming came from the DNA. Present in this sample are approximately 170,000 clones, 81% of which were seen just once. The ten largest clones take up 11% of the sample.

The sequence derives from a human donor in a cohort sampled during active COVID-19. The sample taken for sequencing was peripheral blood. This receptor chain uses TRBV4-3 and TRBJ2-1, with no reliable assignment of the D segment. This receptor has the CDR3 CASSQGNLEQFF. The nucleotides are TGCGCCAGCAGCCAAGGTAATCTTGAGCAGTTCTTC.